A selection of T cell receptor beta chains follows, all from one sample in a study of T cells after yellow fever vaccination. TCRdb reprocessed the 5' RACE reads with MiXCR, giving one entry per CDR3 protein. The top ten hold about 13% of the sample, which has 450,000 to 550,000 distinct CDR3 sequences, approximately 21% seen once. The sequences come from PBMCs, collected 15 days after the yellow fever booster vaccination. These receptors were taken from a man younger than 40 who received the YFV17D yellow fever vaccine. Each CDR3 is given with its conserved first and last residue. D genes are given only for firm matches. Not all rows give a size; the values are once, few, many and, for expanded clones, a class.

D | J | V | size | CDR3 | DNA
TRBD1 | TRBJ2-5 | TRBV7-9 | few | CASSLQDRGRQETQYF | TGTGCCAGCAGCTTACAGGACAGGGGTCGGCAGGAGACCCAGTACTTC
TRBD2 | TRBJ2-2 | TRBV12-3/TRBV12-4 | NA | CASSLLTSGSGELFF | TGTGCCAGCAGTCTCCTGACTAGCGGGTCCGGGGAGCTGTTTTTT
NA | TRBJ2-1 | TRBV12-3/TRBV12-4 | few | CASTVGQGYNEQFF | TGTGCCAGCACGGTGGGGCAAGGCTACAATGAGCAGTTCTTC
NA | TRBJ2-7 | TRBV5-6 | NA | CASSWGTTYEQYF | TGTGCCAGCAGCTGGGGAACTACTTACGAGCAGTACTTC
NA | TRBJ2-6 | TRBV29-1 | NA | CSVLDGGTSGANVLTF | TGCAGCGTGCTGGATGGGGGCACAAGTGGGGCCAACGTCCTGACTTTC
TRBD1 | TRBJ2-5 | TRBV7-2 | many | CASSSGGTGETQYF | TGTGCCAGCAGCTCAGGCGGGACAGGAGAGACCCAGTACTTC
TRBD2 | TRBJ2-7 | TRBV20-1 | few | CSARATSGAAYEQYF | TGCAGTGCTAGGGCGACTAGCGGGGCCGCCTACGAGCAGTACTTC
NA | TRBJ2-5 | TRBV29-1 | NA | CSVRQKLKETQYF | TGCAGCGTTAGGCAGAAGCTAAAAGAGACCCAGTACTTC
TRBD1 | TRBJ2-7 | TRBV7-3 | few | CASSLIRGRKRYEQYF | TGTGCCAGCAGCTTAATAAGGGGGCGGAAGCGCTACGAGCAGTACTTC
TRBD1 | TRBJ2-6 | TRBV18 | few | CASSPGQGVSGANVLTF | TGTGCCAGCTCACCGGGACAGGGGGTCTCTGGGGCCAACGTCCTGACTTTC
TRBD2 | TRBJ2-7 | TRBV6-1 | NA | CASSSPVGREVYEQYF | TGTGCCAGCAGCTCCCCCGTGGGTCGGGAGGTTTACGAGCAGTACTTC
TRBD2 | TRBJ2-7 | TRBV29-1 | few | CSVVPSGGTVYEQYF | TGCAGCGTTGTACCGAGCGGGGGCACCGTTTACGAGCAGTACTTC
TRBD2 | TRBJ2-7 | TRBV11-2 | few | CASSRRGLAGATSYEQYF | TGTGCCAGCAGCCGCCGGGGACTAGCGGGAGCCACCTCCTACGAGCAGTACTTC
TRBD2 | TRBJ2-3 | TRBV4-3 | few | CASSQEYPSGRADTQYF | TGCGCCAGCAGCCAAGAATACCCTAGCGGGAGGGCAGATACGCAGTATTTT
NA | TRBJ2-5 | TRBV3-1 | NA | CASSQKDAHPVTQYF | TGTGCCAGCAGCCAAAAGGATGCCCACCCAGTGACCCAGTACTTC
NA | TRBJ2-2 | TRBV6-5 | few | CASSYSRSAGELFF | TGTGCCAGCAGTTATTCCAGGTCGGCCGGGGAGCTGTTTTTT
TRBD1 | TRBJ2-5 | TRBV7-9 | NA | CASSPTQGTGGQTQYF | TGTGCCAGCAGCCCCACCCAAGGGACAGGGGGCCAGACCCAGTACTTC
NA | TRBJ2-2 | TRBV20-1 | NA | CCARDPAEGNTGELFF | TGCTGTGCTAGAGATCCAGCGGAGGGGAACACCGGGGAGCTGTTTTTT
TRBD1 | TRBJ1-4 | TRBV7-3 | few | CASSLDGTVYEKLFF | TGTGCCAGCAGCTTAGATGGGACAGTCTACGAAAAACTGTTTTTT
TRBD2 | TRBJ2-3 | TRBV6-1 | NA | CASRLAGNTDTQYF | TGTGCCAGCCGACTAGCGGGGAACACAGATACGCAGTATTTT
NA | TRBJ2-1 | TRBV24-1 | NA | CATSDLRGSSNEQFF | TGTGCCACCAGTGATTTGCGGGGGAGCTCCAATGAGCAGTTCTTC
NA | TRBJ2-5 | TRBV5-1 | NA | CASSLPNGPRPQETQYF | TGCGCCAGCAGCTTGCCGAATGGCCCGAGACCTCAAGAGACCCAGTACTTC
NA | TRBJ2-2 | TRBV5-1 | NA | CASSLEDVGTGELFF | TGCGCCAGCAGCTTGGAGGACGTAGGCACCGGGGAGCTGTTTTTT
NA | TRBJ2-7 | TRBV20-1 | once | CSARYTGPLTYEQYF | TGCAGTGCAAGATATACAGGGCCGCTTACCTACGAGCAGTACTTC
NA | TRBJ2-7 | TRBV6-1 | few | CASSEARGPTYEQYF | TGTGCCAGCAGTGAAGCCAGGGGCCCTACCTACGAGCAGTACTTC
TRBD1 | TRBJ2-3 | TRBV4-2 | NA | CASSPGQGLGTQYF | TGTGCCAGCAGCCCTGGACAGGGATTAGGTACGCAGTATTTT
NA | TRBJ2-3 | TRBV6-6 | few | CASSHTSTDTQYF | TGTGCCAGCAGCCACACTAGCACAGATACGCAGTATTTT
TRBD1 | TRBJ2-4 | TRBV5-6 | few | CASSLFGQGAWKNIQYF | TGTGCCAGCAGCTTGTTTGGACAGGGCGCGTGGAAAAACATTCAGTACTTC
TRBD2 | TRBJ2-4 | TRBV6-1 | NA | CASGTGPGLAGPGENIQYF | TGTGCCAGTGGGACAGGGCCGGGACTAGCGGGACCGGGAGAAAACATTCAGTACTTC
TRBD1 | TRBJ2-5 | TRBV20-1 | few | CSASGTGLETQYF | TGCAGTGCTTCCGGGACAGGGTTGGAGACCCAGTACTTC
TRBD1 | TRBJ2-4 | TRBV20-1 | NA | CSARFGQGDRVQYF | TGCAGTGCTAGATTTGGACAGGGGGACCGCGTTCAGTACTTC
NA | TRBJ1-2 | TRBV3-1 | NA | CASSQEGSIYGYTF | TGTGCCAGCAGCCAAGAAGGGTCGATCTATGGCTACACCTTC
NA | TRBJ1-1 | TRBV11-2 | NA | CASSLVGPWSAGRGLTEAFF | TGTGCCAGCAGCTTAGTTGGCCCCTGGAGCGCCGGCAGGGGTCTAACTGAAGCTTTCTTT
NA | TRBJ1-4 | TRBV4-2 | many | CASSQQAGGGEKLFF | TGTGCCAGCAGCCAGCAAGCCGGAGGAGGAGAAAAACTGTTTTTT
NA | TRBJ1-1 | TRBV12-3/TRBV12-4 | few | CASGAGGTLNTEAFF | TGTGCCAGTGGAGCTGGGGGGACGCTGAACACTGAAGCTTTCTTT
NA | TRBJ2-1 | TRBV7-9 | few | CASSFEGGFDEQFF | TGTGCCAGCAGCTTTGAGGGGGGGTTCGATGAGCAGTTCTTC
TRBD2 | TRBJ2-3 | TRBV6-1 | many | CASRLAGGADTQYF | TGTGCCAGCCGCCTAGCGGGAGGCGCAGATACGCAGTATTTT
NA | TRBJ2-1 | TRBV25-1 | NA | CASSELGEDEQFF | TGTGCCAGCAGTGAATTAGGGGAAGATGAGCAGTTCTTC
TRBD1 | TRBJ1-3 | TRBV20-1 | NA | CSAMGQLGSGNTIYF | TGCAGTGCTATGGGACAGCTGGGCTCTGGAAACACCATATATTTT
NA | TRBJ1-2 | TRBV29-1 | few | CSVGRRFRDGYTF | TGCAGCGTTGGGCGCCGCTTCCGTGATGGCTACACCTTC
TRBD2 | TRBJ2-1 | TRBV29-1 | NA | CSAAISGGGDEQFF | TGCAGCGCCGCAATTAGCGGTGGGGGGGATGAGCAGTTCTTC
TRBD2 | TRBJ2-5 | TRBV7-9 | many | CASSLAQGLARETQYF | TGTGCCAGCAGCTTAGCGCAGGGACTAGCGAGGGAGACCCAGTACTTC
TRBD2 | TRBJ2-1 | TRBV10-3 | NA | CAISHQPSGATYNEQFF | TGTGCCATCAGCCATCAGCCTAGCGGGGCCACCTACAATGAGCAGTTCTTC
NA | TRBJ2-5 | TRBV7-3 | NA | CASSATGYSQETQYF | TGTGCCAGCAGCGCCACGGGTTACTCCCAAGAGACCCAGTACTTC
NA | TRBJ2-1 | TRBV27 | few | CASTPLGTSPYNEQFF | TGTGCCAGCACCCCTTTGGGGACCAGCCCCTACAATGAGCAGTTCTTC
NA | TRBJ2-7 | TRBV4-3 | NA | CASSQGEAVGEQYF | TGCGCCAGCAGCCAAGGGGAAGCGGTGGGGGAGCAGTACTTC